This T cell receptor (beta chain) was found in a study of T-cell reconstitution after alpha-beta-depleted transplantation in children. This CDR3 is built from 17 residues. Looked up from germline, CDR1 is SEHNR and CDR2 is FQNEAQ (reference sequence). Trimming left V 5 bases short and J 0 bases short, with 19 bases between. Preparation of the TCRbeta library involved a method that used unique molecular identifiers. TCRdb processed the PCR reads anew with MiXCR; each CDR3 protein has one entry. The sample holds 100,000 to 130,000 distinct CDR3 sequences, approximately 6.6% seen once. Study findings and constraints: From newly produced T cells came most of the T-cell counts and diversity one year after transplant. In patients about two months after transplant, alpha-beta T cells reportedly arose from several hundred expanded graft clones. Some patients showed high day-60 TCRbeta diversity, which derived from surviving recipient T cells and thymic progenitors.

The table lists this clonotype with a few counts. Its cognate antigen is unknown. V usage is TRBV7-9 and J usage is TRBJ1-2; D is ambiguous. The sample was PBMCs, mostly from graft donor cells, taken 360 days after TCRalphabeta/CD19-depleted stem cell transplant. The source is a male patient aged 2 to 10 who had a stem cell transplant for acute lymphoblastic leukemia, so the T cells may come from the graft donor. The CDR3 nucleotides read TGTGCCAGCAGCCCGGGCCTTAGTCCACTTCCTAACTATGGCTACACCTTC. This gives the protein CASSPGLSPLPNYGYTF. Complete variable domain (other parts from reference TRBV7-9 and TRBJ1-2): DTGVSQNPRHKITKRGQNVTFRCDPISEHNRLYWYRQTLGQGPEFLTYFQNEAQLEKSRLLSDRFSAERPKGSFSTLEIQRTEQGDSAMYLCASSPGLSPLPNYGYTFGSGTRLTVV.